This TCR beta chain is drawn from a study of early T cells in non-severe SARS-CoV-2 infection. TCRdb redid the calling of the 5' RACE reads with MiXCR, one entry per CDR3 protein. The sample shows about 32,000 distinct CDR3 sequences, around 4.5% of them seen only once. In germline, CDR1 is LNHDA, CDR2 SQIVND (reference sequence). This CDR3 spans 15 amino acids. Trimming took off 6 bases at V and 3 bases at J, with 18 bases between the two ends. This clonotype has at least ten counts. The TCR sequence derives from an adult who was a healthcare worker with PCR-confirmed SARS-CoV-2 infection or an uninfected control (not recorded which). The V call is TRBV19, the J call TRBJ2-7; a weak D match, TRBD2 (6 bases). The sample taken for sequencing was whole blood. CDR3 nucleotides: TGTGCCAGTAGGGCCGGGAAGGGAGGAGACTACGAGCAGTACTTC. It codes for CASRAGKGGDYEQYF.